A single T cell receptor (beta chain) is shown here with its context. This clone has more than one count but fewer than ten. The antigen it recognizes is unknown. No much larger clonotype is one base removed from it; base qualities were not supplied. In total, 600 or so healthy bone marrow donors made up the cohort. At the time of sampling, every cohort member was nominally healthy, though immune exposures that went unrecorded were likely present. The donor was CMV seronegative and was included in the group of over 300 seronegative cohort members. A peripheral blood sample was collected from each donor, and TCR beta sequencing was performed on peripheral blood mononuclear cells. Genomic DNA extraction from the blood cell samples was performed with the Qiagen DNeasy Blood Extraction Kit. The protocol used for the library was the immunoSEQ multiplex PCR assay. For the multiplex PCR, a mixture combining 60 forward primers for TCR Vbeta segments and 13 reverse primers for TCR Jbeta segments was used. The CDR3 region of rearranged TCR beta genes was amplified from genomic DNA by a multiplex PCR assay. Amplified TCR beta libraries were sequenced as 87-base-pair reads on the Illumina HiSeq System. The authors processed their data as follows. Across the 670 or so repertoires, a later analysis counted some 81 million unique TCR beta chains, roughly 11 million of which were shared by at least two donors. Raw reads were error-corrected and collapsed into unique sequences with a nearest-neighbor algorithm that merged closely related sequences to remove PCR and sequencing errors. CDR3 sequences were aligned to IMGT reference sequences to assign V, D and J gene segments. For a sequence to be retained, a match of at least six nucleotides to both a V gene segment and a J gene segment was required. A rearrangement was called productive if the CDR3 had no stop codons and remained in frame with V and J, and every other rearrangement was called non-productive. CDR3 was defined according to IMGT convention as the region running from the second conserved V-encoded cysteine to the conserved J-encoded phenylalanine. The earlier analysis of about 620 of the donors excluded sequences that lacked an unambiguous match to a single V gene segment. In an earlier analysis of roughly 500 of the donors, V segments were called functional above 56.7% productive rearrangements and were called segregating when the between-donor standard deviation exceeded 5%. To diagnose cytomegalovirus status from the catalog of TCR beta chain sequences, a statistical classification framework was built. A later analysis assigned V and J genes by comparing TCR nucleotide sequences with IMGT/GENE-DB human TR gene sequences. In a later analysis, CDR3 sequences and most-parsimonious VDJ recombination scenarios were assigned using the TCRdist pipeline. In a later analysis, each TCR beta chain was defined by its CDR3 amino acid sequence together with its V-gene family, and reads lacking a unique V-gene family were excluded. A later analysis removed several hundred highly shared, low-generation-probability nucleotide sequences to deal with suspected cross-contamination and a sequencing artifact. For each public chain, a later analysis derived a clonal expansion index from normalized ranks of inferred template counts within each repertoire. In a later analysis, generation probabilities were computed with a VDJ recombination model fitted to out-of-frame rearrangements, and the resulting probabilities were checked against IGoR. A later analysis scored TCR-TCR, TCR-HLA and TCR-CMV co-occurrence with hypergeometric tests, applying a repertoire-size bias correction to TCR pairs. False discovery rates were estimated in a later analysis by permuting HLA or CMV assignments 20 times. In a later analysis, co-occurring TCRs were grouped using DBSCAN, with TCRdist sequence similarity added in when clustering inside HLA-allele-positive subsets. Repertoires with fewer than 30,000 or more than 120,000 public chains were left out of co-occurrence clustering, as were about five repertoires with anomalous nucleotide sharing. Held by TCRdb, this immuneACCESS table contains in-frame sequences only and omits some clones. Under half of the omission traces to an unresolved V gene where checked; the cause of the rest is unknown. Clone size and V and J calls were adopted from that table, with D and trimming inferred from the DNA. The sample table holds about 37,000 clones, of which about 67% were seen once. Roughly 6.7% of the sample is in the top ten clones.

V loses 3 bases, J loses 2 bases, and the germline ends lie 9 bases apart. The CDR3 sequence holds 14 residues, the cysteine and phenylalanine included. Only CDR3 DNA is held: 42 bases, read in frame from base 1. The germline V gene supplies CDR1 MRHNA and CDR2 SNTAGT. The data are from a study of cytomegalovirus exposure and HLA in healthy donors (dated 2017 in TCRdb). Concerning the study at large: An earlier analysis of roughly 500 of the donors reported more than 250 Gb of sequence data and 117 million unique TCR beta sequences from 190 million or so T cells. An early release that covered several hundred HLA-typed donors contained about 300 gigabases of sequencing data and tens of millions of unique TCR sequences. Of the roughly 400 genotyped donors, roughly 80% fell in the genetic ancestry cluster associated with self-reported Caucasian donors. The study was designed to test whether signatures of past pathogen exposure could be identified by cataloging public T cell receptors. The study used immunosequencing to profile the T cell repertoires of approximately 640 subjects and linked those repertoires to cytomegalovirus serostatus. Along with the roughly 700-subject first cohort, a separate validation cohort of more than 90 different subjects was used. The study combined high-throughput TCR immunosequencing, statistical association of individual TCRs with disease status, and machine learning to predict cytomegalovirus infection status. A later analysis re-analyzed previously published TCR beta repertoires from about 730 donors and added high-resolution HLA genotyping to study TCR occurrence patterns. In the later analysis, no new phenotypic data were used to find candidate immune exposures; instead, reliance was placed on TCR beta sequences and their occurrence across donors. In an earlier analysis of 587 of the donors, high-throughput TCR beta sequencing was used to judge whether each TCR beta V gene segment behaved as functional or pseudogenic. Donor age, sex, ethnicity and CMV serostatus were collected together with the repertoire data. A later genetic analysis took genome-wide SNP genotypes for about 55% of the 666 donors and used that subset as a discovery cohort. All discovery cohort repertoires had been generated on a single sequencing platform. HLA typing included class I and class II loci at four-digit resolution. The number of typed donors differed by locus: about 620-640 for A, B, C, DRB1 and DQB1; 522 for DQA1; around 580 for DPA1; and roughly 490 for DPB1. Several DR-DQ haplotypes were handled as single units for association and clustering, since linkage in the cohort was strong. Among some 410 genotyped donors of the cohort, an average of about 240,000 unique TCR beta nucleotide sequences were sequenced per donor, approximately 20% of them non-productive.

Findings and caveats that apply to the study as a whole: Strong co-occurrence of HLA alleles, especially DR and DQ, made assigning TCR associations to individual alleles difficult. According to the authors, the approach could potentially be generalized to other disease states and immunological phenotypes. In a later analysis, the rate of TCR association differed among HLA loci, with DRB1 alleles having the most associated TCRs and HLA-C alleles having the fewest. A further reported finding was that TCR beta sequences accurately predicted the HLA-A and HLA-B alleles for most subjects in the first cohort. Linkage disequilibrium might explain the correlated functional status among segregating V segments, but an unknown experimental factor could not be ruled out. Because counts were too low, roughly 16 rarely observed V segments, including chromosome 9 orphons, were left out of the earlier analysis of several hundred of the donors. In a later analysis, HLA-associated TCR beta chains showed more clonal expansion and lower generation probabilities than non-associated chains that were equally common. Across donors, most TCR sequences were observed very rarely, whereas some public TCRs were present in many individuals. In both the original and validation cohorts, the classifier was reported to diagnose cytomegalovirus status with high specificity and sensitivity. Sequencing depth was assumed to be roughly uniform across donors in the presence/absence analyses, though that assumption may not hold. Compared with the roughly 700-donor mean, donors in an Asian-associated ancestry cluster had fewer N-insertions in productive TCRs, according to a later genetic analysis. An earlier analysis of some 560 of the donors showed that most TCR beta V segments appeared in productive rearrangements either about 87% or about 30% of the time, which broadly matched IMGT annotations. A few of the identified cytomegalovirus-associated TCR beta chains were confirmed in vitro to be specific for cytomegalovirus antigens. Immune exposure information for the cohort was limited to CMV serostatus. Most CMV-associated TCR beta chains appeared to be HLA-restricted in a later analysis, and the HLA associations seemed to be driven largely by CMV exposure. In the study, around 150 TCR beta chains were listed as associated with cytomegalovirus. According to a later analysis, parvovirus B19, influenza, CMV and Epstein-Barr virus appeared linked to several top co-occurrence clusters. An association between a missense DCLRE1C variant and V-gene and J-gene trimming of TCR beta chains was found in a later genetic analysis and replicated in an independent cohort. Specific HLA alleles were associated with more than 15,000 TCR beta sequences at a false discovery rate of 0.05 in a later analysis. Because the 87-base-pair reads could not distinguish some IMGT-functional V segments, including TRBV6-2 and TRBV6-3, those segments were excluded. A cluster of highly shared sequence variants was judged likely to be a technical artifact of the sequencing pipeline. Because HLA typing was unavailable for some donors at each locus, only the typed subset was used in association tests. This cohort had only TCR beta chains sequenced, and the lack of alpha or paired-chain data limited which features could be detected.

The origin of this receptor is a man aged 25 to 40 in good health and CMV-seronegative. What was sequenced was PBMCs. The chain is encoded by TRBV6-4 joined to TRBJ2-3; there is no confident call for the D gene. The nucleotide sequence is TGTGCCAGCAGTGAAACAGAGTTCACAGATACGCAGTATTTT. This yields the protein CASSETEFTDTQYF.